The present T cell receptor (beta chain) was sequenced within a study of cytomegalovirus exposure and HLA in healthy donors. At the level of the study: Unique TCRs numbering around 80 million, obtained from HLA-typed donors, made up an early data release.

The CDR3 runs to 14 residues. Germline assignment: CDR1 MNHEY and CDR2 SVGAGI. V trimming: 5 bases; J trimming: 2 bases; junction bases outside the gene matches: 6. On this clone itself: The sample carries other DNA sequences with the same CDR3.

The PCR made use of 60 Vbeta and 13 Jbeta primers. Some clones are missing from TCRdb's copy, which holds only in-frame ones; the method was immunoSEQ multiplex PCR. The table shows about 160,000 clones, with roughly four fifths occurring only once. The gene calls are TRBV6-5 and TRBJ2-7; TRBD2 matches at 7 bases. Sequencing used PBMCs. The source is a female donor in good health and CMV-seronegative. This CDR3 is CASSTRTSAYEQYF. The CDR3 nucleotides are TGTGCCAGCAGTACCCGGACTAGTGCCTACGAGCAGTACTTC.